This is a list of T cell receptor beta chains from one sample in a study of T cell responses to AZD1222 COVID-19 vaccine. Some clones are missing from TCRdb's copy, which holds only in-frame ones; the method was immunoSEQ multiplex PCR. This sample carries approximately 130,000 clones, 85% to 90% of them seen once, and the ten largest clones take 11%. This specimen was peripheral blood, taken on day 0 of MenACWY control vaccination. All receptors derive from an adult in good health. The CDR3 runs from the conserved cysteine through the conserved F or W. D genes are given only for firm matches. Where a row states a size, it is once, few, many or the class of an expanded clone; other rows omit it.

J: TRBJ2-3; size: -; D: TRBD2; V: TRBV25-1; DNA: TGTGCCAGCAGTGAAGGACTAGCCACAGATACGCAGTATTTT; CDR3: CASSEGLATDTQYF
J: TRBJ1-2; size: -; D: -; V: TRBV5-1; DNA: TGCGCCAGCAGCTTGGGCGTGGGGGATTTGGGCTACACCTTC; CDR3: CASSLGVGDLGYTF
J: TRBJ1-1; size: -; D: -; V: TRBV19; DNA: TGTGCCAGTAGTATCCGTTCAGGTTCCCAGGTCAATACTGAAGCTTTCTTT; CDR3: CASSIRSGSQVNTEAFF
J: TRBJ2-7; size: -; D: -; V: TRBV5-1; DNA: TGCGCCAGCAGCTTGACAGCGGGTCCTCTCTACGAGCAGTACTTC; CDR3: CASSLTAGPLYEQYF
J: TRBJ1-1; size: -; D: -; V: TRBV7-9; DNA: TGTGCCACCTCACCAGGAGTTGACACTGAAGCTTTCTTT; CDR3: CATSPGVDTEAFF
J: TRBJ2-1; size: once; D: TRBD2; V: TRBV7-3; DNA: TGTGCCAGCAGCTCTAGCGGGGTTGTTTCCTACAATGAGCAGTTCTTC; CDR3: CASSSSGVVSYNEQFF
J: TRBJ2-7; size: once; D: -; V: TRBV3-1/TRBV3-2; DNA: TGTGCCAGCAGCCAAAAGACAGATCCCCAGTACTACGAGCAGTACTTC; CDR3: CASSQKTDPQYYEQYF
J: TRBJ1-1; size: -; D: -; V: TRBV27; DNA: TGTGCCAGCAGAAAAGTTGAAGGGGCCCGAAACACTGAAGCTTTCTTT; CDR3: CASRKVEGARNTEAFF
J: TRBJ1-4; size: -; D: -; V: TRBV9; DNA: TGTGCCAGCAGCGTGGAAGGGGCAACTAATGAAAAACTGTTTTTT; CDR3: CASSVEGATNEKLFF
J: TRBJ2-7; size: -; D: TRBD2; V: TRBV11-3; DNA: TGTGCCAGCAGCTTAGAGGGACTAGCGGGAATCTACGAGCAGTACTTC; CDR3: CASSLEGLAGIYEQYF
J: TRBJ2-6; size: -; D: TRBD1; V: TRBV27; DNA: TGTGCCAGCAGTCCGGACAGGGGGCGAACTGGGGCCAACGTCCTGACTTTC; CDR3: CASSPDRGRTGANVLTF
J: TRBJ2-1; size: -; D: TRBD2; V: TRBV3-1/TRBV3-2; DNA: TGTGCCAGCAGCCAGACCGGGACCGGGGGGGAGCAGTTCTTC; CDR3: CASSQTGTGGEQFF
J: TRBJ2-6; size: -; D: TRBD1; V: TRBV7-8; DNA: TGTGCCAGCAGCTCCTTCGGGACAGCGTACTCTGGGGCCAACGTCCTGACTTTC; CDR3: CASSSFGTAYSGANVLTF
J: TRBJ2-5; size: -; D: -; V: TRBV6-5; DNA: TGTGCCAGCGCCAATGGTCGAGAGACCCAGTACTTC; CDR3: CASANGRETQYF
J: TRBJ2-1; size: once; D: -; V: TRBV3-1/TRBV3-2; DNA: TGTGCCAGCAGCCAAATGCCACTCGACAATGAGCAGTTCTTC; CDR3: CASSQMPLDNEQFF
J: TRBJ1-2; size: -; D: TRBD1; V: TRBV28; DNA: TGTGCCAGCAGTTCCAATCGGGACAGGGGGGCCTTC; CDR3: CASSSNRDRGAF
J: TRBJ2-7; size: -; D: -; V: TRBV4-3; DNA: TGCGCCAGCAGCCAAGATTTAGGGACGTACGAGCAGTACTTC; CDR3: CASSQDLGTYEQYF
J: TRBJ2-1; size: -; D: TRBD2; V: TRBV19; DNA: TGTGCCAGTAGGATCTCCGGGACTACCAATGAGCAGTTCTTC; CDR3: CASRISGTTNEQFF
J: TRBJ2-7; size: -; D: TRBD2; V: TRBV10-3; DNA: TGTGCCACCGCCGGGGGGAACTACGAGCAGTACTTC; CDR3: CATAGGNYEQYF
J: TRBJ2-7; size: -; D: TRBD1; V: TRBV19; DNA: TGTGCCAGTAGTATGGGGACAGGGGCCACCTACGAGCAGTACTTC; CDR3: CASSMGTGATYEQYF
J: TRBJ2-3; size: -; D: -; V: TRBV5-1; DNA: TGCGCCAGCAGCTTGAGTCTCGGGGAATCAGATACGCAGTATTTT; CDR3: CASSLSLGESDTQYF
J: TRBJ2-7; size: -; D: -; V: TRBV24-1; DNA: TGTGCCACCAGTGGGATTCAGGGATTCCCCTACGAGCAGTACTTC; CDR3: CATSGIQGFPYEQYF
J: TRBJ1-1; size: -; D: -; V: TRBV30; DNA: TGTGCCTGCCTTGAGGGGGCTGAAGCTTTCTTT; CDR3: CACLEGAEAFF
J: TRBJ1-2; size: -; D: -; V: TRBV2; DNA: TGTGCCAGCAGTCGGCGACGGGCGGCCTCTGGGCTGCTAGGTGGAGACGGCTACACCTTC; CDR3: CASSRRRAASGLLGGDGYTF
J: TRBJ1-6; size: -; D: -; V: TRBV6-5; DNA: TGTGCCAGCAGCCTGGAAAAAGAGAATTCACCCCTCCACTTT; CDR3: CASSLEKENSPLHF
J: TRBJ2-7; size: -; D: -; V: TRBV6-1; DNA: TGTGCCAGCAGTGAAGTGGGGGGAACCTCCTACGAGCAGTACTTC; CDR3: CASSEVGGTSYEQYF
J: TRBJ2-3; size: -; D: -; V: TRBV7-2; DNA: TGTGCCAGCAGCTTAGCGTCACGACTAAGCACAGATACGCAGTATTTT; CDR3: CASSLASRLSTDTQYF
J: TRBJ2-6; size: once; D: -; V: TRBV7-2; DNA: TGTGCCGGAGGGGGGCTCTCTGGGGCCAACGTCCTGACTTTC; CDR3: CAGGGLSGANVLTF
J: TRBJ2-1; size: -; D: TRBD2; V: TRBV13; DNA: TGTGCCAGCCACAAGTGGCTAGCGGGAGGCGAGCAGTTCTTC; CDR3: CASHKWLAGGEQFF
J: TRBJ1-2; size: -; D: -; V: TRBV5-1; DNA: TGCGCCAGCAGCCCCGGGATCTCCGCTAACTATGGCTACACCTTC; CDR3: CASSPGISANYGYTF
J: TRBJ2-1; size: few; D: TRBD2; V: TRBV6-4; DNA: TGTGCCAGCAGTGGGGGGACTAGCGGGAGAGATGAGCAGTTCTTC; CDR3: CASSGGTSGRDEQFF
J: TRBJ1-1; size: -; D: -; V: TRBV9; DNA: TGTGCCAGCAGCGTAGAAAGGAAACACTCCCACGATTCTTTCTTT; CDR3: CASSVERKHSHDSFF
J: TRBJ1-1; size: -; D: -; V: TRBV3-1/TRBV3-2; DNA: TGTGCCAGCAGCCTACGAATAATAAACACTGAAGCTTTCTTT; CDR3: CASSLRIINTEAFF
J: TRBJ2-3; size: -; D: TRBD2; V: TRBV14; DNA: TGTGCCAGCAGGACTAGCGGAACAGATACGCAGTATTTT; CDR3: CASRTSGTDTQYF
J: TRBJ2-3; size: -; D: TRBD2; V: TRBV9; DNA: TGTGCCAGCAGCGTAGGAAGCAGGGGGACTAGCGCCACAGATACGCAGTATTTT; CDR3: CASSVGSRGTSATDTQYF
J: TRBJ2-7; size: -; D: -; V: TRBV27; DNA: TGTGCCAGCAGTCTACAGGGTTTTGCCTACGAGCAGTACTTC; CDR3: CASSLQGFAYEQYF
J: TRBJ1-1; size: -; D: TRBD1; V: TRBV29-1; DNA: TGCAGCGTCGCACAGGGGATGAACACTGAAGCTTTCTTT; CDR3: CSVAQGMNTEAFF
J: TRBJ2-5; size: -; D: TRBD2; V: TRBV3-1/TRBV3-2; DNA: TGTGCCAGCAGCCAAGGCCCAGCGGGAGGGCGATTGGGGGGTGAGACCCAGTACTTC; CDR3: CASSQGPAGGRLGGETQYF
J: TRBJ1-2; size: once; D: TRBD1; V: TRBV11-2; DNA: TGTGCCAGCAGCCCACTCTCGGGGACAGGGGGCTTCTATGGCTACACCTTC; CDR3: CASSPLSGTGGFYGYTF
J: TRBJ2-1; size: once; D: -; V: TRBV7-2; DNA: TGTGCCAGCAGCTCAGGTGCAGGAGTCAATGAGCAGTTCTTC; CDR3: CASSSGAGVNEQFF
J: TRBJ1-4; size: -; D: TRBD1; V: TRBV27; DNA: TGTGCCAGCAGTACCCGACAGTCTGCGGTGGGGACAGCTAATGAAAAACTGTTTTTT; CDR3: CASSTRQSAVGTANEKLFF
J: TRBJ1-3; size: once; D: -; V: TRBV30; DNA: TGTGCCTGGAGTTCCGGACAGAGCTCTGGAAACACCATATATTTT; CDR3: CAWSSGQSSGNTIYF
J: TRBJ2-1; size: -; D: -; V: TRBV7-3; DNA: TGTGCCAGCAGCTTAACCGGGCGGAGGCCCTACAATGAGCAGTTCTTC; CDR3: CASSLTGRRPYNEQFF
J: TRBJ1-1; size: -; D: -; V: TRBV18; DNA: TGTGCCAGCTCACAGGGAGGGGTTTTGTCTGAAGCTTTCTTT; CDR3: CASSQGGVLSEAFF
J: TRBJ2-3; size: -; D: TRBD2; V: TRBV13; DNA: TGTGCCAGCAGCCGACGACTAGCGGCCAGCACAGATACGCAGTATTTT; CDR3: CASSRRLAASTDTQYF
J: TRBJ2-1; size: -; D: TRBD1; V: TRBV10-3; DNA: TGTGCCATCAGCGTAGGACAGGCCCAAGGCAATGAGCAGTTCTTC; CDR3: CAISVGQAQGNEQFF
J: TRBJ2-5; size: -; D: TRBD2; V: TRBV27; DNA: TGTGCCAGCAGTTTGGTTGGGGGGGGAGAGACCCAGTACTTC; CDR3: CASSLVGGGETQYF
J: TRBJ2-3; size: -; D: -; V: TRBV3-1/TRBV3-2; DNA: TGTGCCAGCAGGATCGGGACATCAGGTACGCAGTATTTT; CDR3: CASRIGTSGTQYF
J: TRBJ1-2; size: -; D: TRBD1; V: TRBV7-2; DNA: TGTGCCAGCAGCACCCACAGGGGCGCCAACTATGGCTACACCTTC; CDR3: CASSTHRGANYGYTF
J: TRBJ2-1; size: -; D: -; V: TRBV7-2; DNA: TGTGCCAGCAGCCCAGACCTAGGCTCCTACAATGAGCAGTTCTTC; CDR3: CASSPDLGSYNEQFF
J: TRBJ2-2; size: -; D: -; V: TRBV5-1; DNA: TGCGCCAGCTCAAACCCGGGTACCGGGGAGCTGTTTTTT; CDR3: CASSNPGTGELFF
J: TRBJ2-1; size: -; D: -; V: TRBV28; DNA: TGTGCCAGCAGGGGACATGGCCAGTACAATGAGCAGTTCTTC; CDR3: CASRGHGQYNEQFF
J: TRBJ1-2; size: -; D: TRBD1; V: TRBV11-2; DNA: TGTGCCAGCAGCCCAACTGACAGGGGAGGCTACACCTTC; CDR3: CASSPTDRGGYTF
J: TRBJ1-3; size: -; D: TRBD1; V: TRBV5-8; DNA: TGTGCCAGCAGCTCAGGACAGGGGTCTGGAAACACCATATATTTT; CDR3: CASSSGQGSGNTIYF
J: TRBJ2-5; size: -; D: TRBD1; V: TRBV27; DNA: TGTGCCAGCAGCAAGGGACAGGGGAGGGAGACCCAGTACTTC; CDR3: CASSKGQGRETQYF